This entry lists 27 T cell receptor beta chains sequenced from one sample in a study of blood T cell repertoires in COVID-19. Sequenced by immunoSEQ multiplex PCR; TCRdb stores in-frame clones only, minus some. The sample records 90,000 to 150,000 clones, 65% to 90% being singletons. The sample taken for sequencing was peripheral blood. The receptors stem from a man aged 80 or over with acute or convalescent COVID-19.

The chain combines TRBV28 with TRBJ2-7, with a tentative D call TRBD1 (6 bases). Germline-derived CDR1 and CDR2 are MDHEN and SYDVKM. This CDR3 has 15 residues. The germline V and J ends were trimmed by 4 bases and 3 bases, with 16 bases remaining between them. DNA for the CDR3: TGTGCCAGCAGTTCGACAGGTCCCAGGGGCTACGAGCAGTACTTC. Translation: CASSSTGPRGYEQYF.

In its sample, this clone was seen once. This rearrangement joins TRBV11-2 to TRBJ2-7; D is perhaps TRBD2 (7 bases). The germline V and J ends were trimmed by 5 bases and 4 bases, with 21 bases remaining between them. CDR1 is SGHAT and CDR2 is FQNNGV in the germline V gene. The CDR3 covers 16 residues. In nucleotides, the CDR3 is TGTGCCAGCAGCCGCCCGGGGGCGGGAGCTCGGTACGAGCAGTACTTC. Encoded protein: CASSRPGAGARYEQYF.

This chain joins TRBV7-9 and TRBJ2-7; D is perhaps TRBD1 (5 bases). Deletions cut 5 bases from V and 2 bases from J, with 10 bases between. The germline V gene has CDR1 SEHNR and CDR2 FQNEAQ (reference sequence). The CDR3 is 13 amino acids. CDR3 residues: CASSPDSTYEQYF. The CDR3, as DNA: TGTGCCAGCAGCCCCGACAGTACCTACGAGCAGTACTTC.

The chain links TRBV3-1 (or the pseudogene TRBV3-2) to TRBJ1-1, with a tentative D call TRBD1 (5 bases). Trimming stripped 0 bases from V and 12 bases from J, with 17 bases between. The germline V gene encodes CDR1 LGHDT and CDR2 YNNKEL (reference sequence). The CDR3 spans 14 residues. The CDR3 is CASSQDPGGEASFF. DNA for the CDR3: TGTGCCAGCAGCCAAGATCCGGGGGGTGAAGCGTCTTTCTTT.

The chain uses TRBV19 and TRBJ2-6; 7 bases line up with TRBD1. Germline trimming cut 6 bases from V and 2 bases from J; bases unmatched to any gene: 1. CDR1 and CDR2 (germline): LNHDA, SQIVND (reference sequence). This CDR3 region has 14 residues. The CDR3 DNA is TGTGCCAGTAGAGACAGGGCTGGGGCCAACGTCCTGACTTTC. This encodes CASRDRAGANVLTF.

The chain uses TRBV7-9 and TRBJ2-3; TRBD2 agrees at 11 bases. Trimming took 5 bases from V and 3 from J; bases not matched to a gene: 7. This CDR3 is 16 amino acids long. CDR1 is SEHNR, CDR2 FQNEAQ, per germline (reference sequence). CDR3: CASSRMTSGETDTQYF. CDR3 DNA: TGTGCCAGCAGCCGTATGACTAGCGGGGAGACAGATACGCAGTATTTT.

The rearrangement links TRBV14 to TRBJ2-1, with TRBD1 as a possible D gene (6 bases). The CDR3 is 15 amino acids. Trimming took 5 bases from V and 7 from J, leaving 18 bases between them. Germline CDR1 and CDR2: SGHDN and FVKESK. DNA of the CDR3: TGTGCCAGCAGCAAAATGGGGGCAGGTTTTAATGAGCAGTTCTTC. Protein: CASSKMGAGFNEQFF.

V gene TRBV25-1 combines with J gene TRBJ1-6, with 7 bases fitting TRBD1. Germline assignment: CDR1 MGHDK and CDR2 SYGVNS. The CDR3 length is 14 residues. Trimming took 5 bases from V and 5 from J; bases not matched to a gene: 3. The CDR3 reads CASSLGTDNSPLHF. DNA of the CDR3: TGTGCCAGCAGTCTCGGGACAGATAATTCACCCCTCCACTTT.

The chain uses TRBV27 and TRBJ2-1; 13 nucleotides agree with TRBD2. V shed 5 bases and J 7 bases; nucleotides not matched to a gene: 5. CDR1 and CDR2 (germline): MNHEY, SMNVEV (reference sequence). The CDR3 sequence is 15 residues long. CDR3 amino acids: CASSPGTSGENEQFF. Here the CDR3 DNA reads TGTGCCAGCAGTCCCGGGACTAGCGGGGAGAATGAGCAGTTCTTC.

This clone came up a few times. The rearrangement joins TRBV4-1 to TRBJ1-1; D is uncertain. In germline, CDR1 is MGHRA, CDR2 YSYEKL. The CDR3 loop spans 20 amino acids. Between the trimmed V and J ends, which lost 2 bases and 0 bases, there was a span of 25 bases. This CDR3 reads CASSQHPEAPVMPMNTEAFF. The CDR3 DNA reads TGCGCCAGCAGCCAACACCCGGAGGCCCCGGTTATGCCCATGAACACTGAAGCTTTCTTT.

This clone has only one observation. The V call is TRBV9, the J call TRBJ2-1; 11 bases map to TRBD2. CDR3 length equals 14 residues. V gave up 4 bases and J gave up 6 bases; unmatched junction bases: 3. Germline CDR1 SGDLS, CDR2 YYNGEE. In nucleotides, the CDR3 is TGTGCCAGCAGCCCCCTAGCGGGAGGCAATGAGCAGTTCTTC. The encoded protein is CASSPLAGGNEQFF.

This chain links TRBV7-2 with TRBJ2-7, with D maybe TRBD1 (5 bases). The germline gives CDR1 SGHTA, CDR2 FQGNSA. The CDR3 loop spans 16 amino acids. Trimming removed 2 bases from V and 0 bases from J, with 14 bases in between. The CDR3 loop is CASSLLQGLSSYEQYF. The CDR3 DNA reads TGTGCCAGCAGCTTATTGCAGGGCCTATCCTCCTACGAGCAGTACTTC.

The chain carries TRBV6-1 and TRBJ1-1; D ambiguous. V was clipped by 1 base and J by 11 bases, with 14 bases between them. Germline CDR1 is MNHNS and CDR2 is SASEGT. This CDR3 has 13 residues. The CDR3 DNA sequence: TGTGCCAGCAGTGAAGGCACGCGGGTCGAGGCTTTCTTT. This encodes CASSEGTRVEAFF.

This chain uses TRBV5-4 with TRBJ2-3, with 9 bases matching TRBD1. CDR3 length equals 14 residues. CDR1 SGHNT and CDR2 YYREEE come from the germline V gene (reference sequence). The ends lost 3 bases at V and 4 bases at J; junction bases unmatched: 3. The CDR3 reads CASSWGQGADTQYF. CDR3 coding DNA: TGTGCCAGCAGCTGGGGACAGGGAGCAGATACGCAGTATTTT.

V is TRBV5-5 and J is TRBJ2-3; TRBD2 agrees at 14 bases. CDR3 length equals 16 residues. Germline V gene lookup returns CDR1 SGHKS and CDR2 YYEKEE (reference sequence). J gave up 6 bases and V 4 bases, and 7 bases lay outside the gene matches. The CDR3 nucleotides are TGTGCCAGCAGCCCGGGACTAGCGGGGGCTAGGGATACGCAGTATTTT. It is translated as CASSPGLAGARDTQYF.

The chain carries TRBV3-1 (or the pseudogene TRBV3-2) and TRBJ2-5, with a possible D match to TRBD2 (5 bases). From germline, CDR1 is LGHDT and CDR2 YNNKEL (reference sequence). The V and J ends lost 2 bases and 3 bases respectively, with 13 bases between them. CDR3 length: 15 amino acids. The CDR3 DNA reads TGTGCCAGCAGCCAATTAGCGAGATTAGAAGAGACCCAGTACTTC. It yields the protein CASSQLARLEETQYF.

The rearrangement uses TRBV7-2 and TRBJ1-2; D unclear. The CDR3 length is 17 residues. Per the germline V gene, CDR1 is SGHTA and CDR2 is FQGNSA. V lost 0 bases, J lost 0 bases, and 14 bases lay in between. The CDR3 bases are TGTGCCAGCAGCTTAGCGCGCCCCGGGAGAGCTAACTATGGCTACACCTTC. Its translation is CASSLARPGRANYGYTF.

This chain joins TRBV11-2 and TRBJ2-7; D possibly corresponds to TRBD1 (6 bases). V was clipped by 2 bases and J by 10 bases, with 12 bases between them. The CDR3 totals 12 residues. Germline V lookup: CDR1 SGHAT, CDR2 FQNNGV. The CDR3 bases are TGTGCCAGCAGCTTATCTGGGACATATCAGTACTTC. Its translation: CASSLSGTYQYF.

This chain links TRBV29-1 with TRBJ1-2; 9 bases map to TRBD1. The CDR3 is made up of 14 amino acids. V trimming: 3 bases; J trimming: 5 bases; junction bases outside the gene matches: 7. Germline V gives CDR1 SQVTM, CDR2 ANQGSEA. CDR3 nucleotide sequence: TGCAGCGTTGACCGGGGACAGGGTAATTATGGCTACACCTTC. Amino acids: CSVDRGQGNYGYTF.

The rearrangement links TRBV19 to TRBJ1-5; 7 bases line up with TRBD1. Trimming cost V 7 bases and J 2 bases; bases outside gene matches: 8. This CDR3 is built from 15 residues. Germline loops: CDR1 LNHDA, CDR2 SQIVND (reference sequence). The CDR3 DNA reads TGTGCCAGTAATCGCGGGACAGAGGGCAATCAGCCCCAGCATTTT. Translated, it gives CASNRGTEGNQPQHF.

The V gene is TRBV5-1, the J gene TRBJ2-3; 12 bases are shared with TRBD1. This CDR3 comprises 16 residues. Germline V gives CDR1 SGHRS, CDR2 YFSETQ. Losses at the gene ends were 4 bases for V and 2 bases for J; bases not matched to a gene: 5. CDR3 sequence: CASSGGTGGNTDTQYF. The CDR3 DNA reads TGCGCCAGCAGCGGAGGGACAGGGGGCAACACAGATACGCAGTATTTT.

This chain connects TRBV2 to TRBJ1-1, with 10 nucleotides matching TRBD1. CDR3 length equals 12 residues. Trimming removed 6 bases from V and 7 bases from J; junction bases left unmatched: 2. The germline V gene has CDR1 SNHLY and CDR2 FYNNEI. CDR3 DNA: TGTGCCAGCAGAGGACAGGGGGGTGAAGCTTTCTTT. This gives the protein CASRGQGGEAFF.

Only a few counts were recorded for this clone. The CDR3 loop reads CASSPPSDSNTEAFF. CDR3 bases: TGTGCCAGCAGCCCGCCTTCGGACAGCAACACTGAAGCTTTCTTT. The chain combines TRBV5-4 with TRBJ1-1; D possibly corresponds to TRBD1 (6 bases). Germline V gene sequence: CDR1 SGHNT, CDR2 YYREEE (reference sequence). The CDR3 has 15 amino acids. Between the trimmed V and J ends, which lost 4 bases and 2 bases, there was a span of 15 bases.

This chain connects TRBV7-9 to TRBJ2-3; possible D gene TRBD1, 5 bases. Germline CDR1 and CDR2: SEHNR and FQNEAQ (reference sequence). Trimming left V 5 bases short and J 6 bases short, with 15 bases between. The CDR3 has 14 amino acids. CDR3 DNA: TGTGCCAGCAGCGGGGCAGGATCGTGGGATACGCAGTATTTT. It specifies CASSGAGSWDTQYF.

V gene TRBV18 combines with J gene TRBJ1-1; tentatively, D is TRBD1 (5 bases). This CDR3 spans 14 amino acids. V was cut by 1 base and J by 6 bases, with 12 bases left in between. From germline, CDR1 is KGHSH and CDR2 LQKENI. The CDR3 region has the DNA TGTGCCAGCTCACCACAGGGGCCCAGGGCTGAAGCTTTCTTT. This sequence encodes CASSPQGPRAEAFF.

As DNA, the CDR3 is TGTGCCAGCAGTTACTCCAGGGGCGTCGACACTGAAGCTTTCTTT. The encoded protein is CASSYSRGVDTEAFF. This chain joins TRBV6-5 and TRBJ1-1; a weak D match, TRBD1 (6 bases). The CDR3 contains 15 residues. V was shortened by 0 bases and J by 3 bases, with 11 bases between the two germline ends. The V gene's germline CDR1 is MNHEY and CDR2 SVGAGI.

This clone was detected once. The chain couples TRBV10-3 to TRBJ1-1, with D hard to call. CDR1 is ENHRY and CDR2 is SYGVKD in the germline V gene. Trimming shortened V by 5 bases and J by 1 base, and 8 bases separated the two germline ends. The CDR3 runs to 13 residues. The CDR3 DNA follows: TGTGCCATCAGTTTAAACGGGAACACTGAAGCTTTCTTT. Amino acid sequence: CAISLNGNTEAFF.